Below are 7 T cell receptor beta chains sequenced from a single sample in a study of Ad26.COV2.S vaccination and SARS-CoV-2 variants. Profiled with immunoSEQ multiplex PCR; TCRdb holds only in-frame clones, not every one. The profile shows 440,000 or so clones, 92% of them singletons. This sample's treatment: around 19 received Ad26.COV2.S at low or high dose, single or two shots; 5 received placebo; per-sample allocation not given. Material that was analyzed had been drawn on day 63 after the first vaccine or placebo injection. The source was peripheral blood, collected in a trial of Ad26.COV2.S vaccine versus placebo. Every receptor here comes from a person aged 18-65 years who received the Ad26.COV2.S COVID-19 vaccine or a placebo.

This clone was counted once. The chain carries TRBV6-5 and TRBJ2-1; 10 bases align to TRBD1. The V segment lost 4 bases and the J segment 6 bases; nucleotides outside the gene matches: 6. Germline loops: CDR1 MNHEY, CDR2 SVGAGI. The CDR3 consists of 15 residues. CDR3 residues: CASSSRDRGRNEQFF. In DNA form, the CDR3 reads TGTGCCAGCAGTTCCCGGGACAGGGGCCGCAATGAGCAGTTCTTC.

The DNA of the CDR3 is TGTGCCATCAGTGAGTCCCCAGATACGCAGTATTTT. Its protein product is CAISESPDTQYF. The chain uses TRBV10-3 and TRBJ2-3; D ambiguous. Germline V gene data show CDR1 as ENHRY and CDR2 as SYGVKD. The CDR3 is 12 residues long. The V end lost 0 bases, the J end lost 4 bases, and 2 bases lay between the germline ends.

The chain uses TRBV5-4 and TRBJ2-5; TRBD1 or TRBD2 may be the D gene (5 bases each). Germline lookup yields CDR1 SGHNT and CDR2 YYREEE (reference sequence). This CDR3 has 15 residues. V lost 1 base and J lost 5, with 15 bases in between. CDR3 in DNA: TGTGCCAGCAGCTTGCCCGGGGCAGGCGGGGAGACCCAGTACTTC. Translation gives CASSLPGAGGETQYF.

The CDR3 region has the DNA TGTGCCAGCAGTTTAGCCCCAGGGGCGGGCCACCAGCCCCAGCATTTT. Its translation is CASSLAPGAGHQPQHF. The V call is TRBV27, the J call TRBJ1-5; D is possibly TRBD1 (6 bases). The CDR3 totals 16 residues. Trimming took 2 bases from V and 7 from J, leaving 18 bases between them. The germline V gene encodes CDR1 MNHEY and CDR2 SMNVEV (reference sequence).

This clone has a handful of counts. CDR3 amino acids: CSVEGPGQGAPDTQYF. Here the CDR3 DNA reads TGCAGCGTTGAAGGACCGGGACAGGGGGCTCCAGATACGCAGTATTTT. The gene calls are TRBV29-1 and TRBJ2-3; 12 bases match TRBD1. The CDR3 extends over 16 amino acids. The V gene end was trimmed by 1 base and the J gene end by 4 bases; junction bases not matched to a gene: 6. The germline V gene encodes CDR1 SQVTM and CDR2 ANQGSEA.

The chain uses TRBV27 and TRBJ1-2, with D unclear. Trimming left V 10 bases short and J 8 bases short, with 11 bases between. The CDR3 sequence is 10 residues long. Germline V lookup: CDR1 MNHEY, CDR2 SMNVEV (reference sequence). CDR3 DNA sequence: TGTGCCACCGGAGTAGGCGGCTACACCTTC. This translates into CATGVGGYTF.

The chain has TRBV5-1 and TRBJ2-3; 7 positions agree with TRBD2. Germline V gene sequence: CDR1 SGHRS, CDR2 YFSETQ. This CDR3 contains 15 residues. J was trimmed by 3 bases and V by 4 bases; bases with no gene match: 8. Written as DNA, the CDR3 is TGCGCCAGCAGCGGACACGGACTAGGGACAGATACGCAGTATTTT. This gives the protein CASSGHGLGTDTQYF.